One T cell receptor (beta chain) is described in this entry. The data derive from a study of blood T cell repertoires in COVID-19. Study as a whole: Collection of acute and convalescent COVID-19 samples took place in the United States, Italy and Spain. Sources were T cells, B-cell-depleted T cells, or PBMCs; the material itself was cDNA or gDNA.

While infection was still active, Seattle patients were enrolled and then followed longitudinally. With 5 bases removed from V and 5 bases from J, the gap between germline ends came to 13 bases. CDR3 length equals 14 residues. Germline loops: CDR1 SGHAT, CDR2 FQNNGV. In the original processing: For nucleated cells, counts were estimated from reference gene primer amplification. Clones were sequenced by immunoSEQ multiplex PCR, and TCRdb holds only the in-frame ones, with some missing. The DNA was the basis for D and trimming; V, J and clone size are from that table. The data hold almost 250,000 clones, with approximately 85% observed a single time.

Sample: peripheral blood. This rearrangement joins TRBV11-2 to TRBJ2-1; the D is unclear. The TCR sequence derives from a woman older than 75 with COVID-19, enrolled during active disease. The CDR3: CASSPFQFNNEQFF. CDR3 sequence (DNA): TGTGCCAGCAGCCCGTTCCAGTTTAACAATGAGCAGTTCTTC.